These 14 T cell receptor beta chains were sequenced from one sample in a study of blood T cell repertoires in COVID-19 (TCRdb year 2020). The library was generated by the immunoSEQ multiplex PCR assay. Not all clones reach the TCRdb copy of this immuneACCESS table, which keeps in-frame sequences only. Checked studies attribute under half of the gap to unresolved V genes and leave the rest unexplained. The sample contains roughly 400,000 clones, around 87% of them found a single time. The leading ten clones occupy about 2.3% of the sample. The sequenced sample was peripheral blood. The receptors derive from a woman aged 55-69 years with COVID-19, enrolled during active disease.

The gene calls are TRBV30 and TRBJ2-7, with D unresolved. This CDR3 is built from 14 residues. V lost 3 bases and J 5 bases, leaving 17 bases between the germline ends. The germline gives CDR1 GTSNPN, CDR2 SVGIG (reference sequence). CDR3 DNA sequence: TGTGCCTGGAGCACTCAACTCCTGCGAGACGAGCAGTACTTC. Translating gives CAWSTQLLRDEQYF.

This clone has a single count. The chain employs TRBV4-2 and TRBJ2-7; D is perhaps TRBD2 (7 bases). Germline V gene data show CDR1 as LGHNA and CDR2 as YNFKEQ. V lost 1 base and J 4 bases, leaving 14 bases between the germline ends. This CDR3 has 15 amino acids. The CDR3 DNA reads as TGTGCCAGCAGCCAAGGTGGGGGGGCGCAGTACGAGCAGTACTTC. Its translation: CASSQGGGAQYEQYF.

V gene TRBV5-6 combines with J gene TRBJ2-5; 8 bases are shared with TRBD1. Germline lookup yields CDR1 SGHDT and CDR2 YYEEEE. After removal of 4 bases from V and 5 bases from J, the junction contained 4 bases not matched to a gene. The CDR3 spans 13 residues. The DNA of the CDR3 is TGTGCCAGCAGCCGGGACAGGCAGGAGACCCAGTACTTC. Translated, it gives CASSRDRQETQYF.

The chain employs TRBV5-1 and TRBJ2-5; D is possibly TRBD2 (5 bases). The length of the CDR3 is 15 residues. The V end was cut by 8 bases, the J end by 5 bases, with 22 bases between. Germline V lookup: CDR1 SGHRS, CDR2 YFSETQ. The CDR3 region is CASQRIWGVYETQYF. CDR3 nucleotides: TGCGCCAGTCAACGGATCTGGGGAGTTTACGAGACCCAGTACTTC. The entire variable domain, with the rest obtained from reference TRBV5-1 and TRBJ2-5, is as follows: KAGVTQTPRYLIKTRGQQVTLSCSPISGHRSVSWYQQTPGQGLQFLFEYFSETQRNKGNFPGRFSGRQFSNSRSEMNVSTLELGDSALYLCASQRIWGVYETQYFGPGTRLLVL.

This clone was found a few times. CDR3: CASSRPTTGKTDTQYF. The CDR3 DNA is TGTGCCAGCAGCCGCCCTACGACAGGGAAAACAGATACGCAGTATTTT. The V gene is TRBV6-2 or TRBV6-3, the J gene TRBJ2-3, with 7 bases that match TRBD1. The germline CDR1 and CDR2 sequences are MNHEY and SVGEGT. Trimming cost V 6 bases and J 3 bases; bases outside gene matches: 12. CDR3 length: 16 amino acids.

The chain uses TRBV12-5 and TRBJ2-2, with TRBD2 matching over 8 bases. Trimming took 2 bases from V and 4 from J; bases not matched to a gene: 3. This CDR3 spans 15 amino acids. Germline V gene lookup returns CDR1 LGHNT and CDR2 FRNRAP. The CDR3 sequence is CASGLLAGGTGELFF. The CDR3 DNA is TGTGCTAGTGGTTTGTTGGCGGGGGGCACCGGGGAGCTGTTTTTT.

The CDR3: CATMWGDSGEQYF. In nucleotides, the CDR3 is TGTGCCACCATGTGGGGGGACTCGGGTGAGCAGTACTTC. The chain carries TRBV6-5 and TRBJ2-7; weak D call: TRBD2 (6 bases). Trimming stripped 10 bases from V and 7 bases from J, with 20 bases between. Germline CDR1 reads MNHEY; CDR2 reads SVGAGI. The CDR3 covers 13 residues.

CDR3 amino acids: CASSVAGQGFGEQYF. CDR3 bases: TGTGCCAGCAGCGTAGCGGGACAGGGGTTTGGCGAGCAGTACTTC. The chain uses TRBV9 and TRBJ2-7, with 10 bases identical to TRBD1. Germline V lookup: CDR1 SGDLS, CDR2 YYNGEE. The ends lost 0 bases at V and 6 bases at J; junction bases unmatched: 6. CDR3 length equals 15 residues.

The chain uses TRBV6-2 or TRBV6-3 and TRBJ2-7; 10 bases agree with TRBD1. This CDR3 has 15 residues. Germline trimming cut 6 bases from V and 1 base from J; bases unmatched to any gene: 6. Germline V gene lookup returns CDR1 MNHEY and CDR2 SVGEGT. The CDR3 region is CASSSWTGGSYEQYF. The CDR3 DNA reads as TGTGCCAGCAGCTCGTGGACAGGGGGTTCCTACGAGCAGTACTTC.

The chain employs TRBV19 and TRBJ2-5; 8 bases align to TRBD1. The CDR3 is 16 amino acids. With V trimmed by 1 base and J by 5 bases, 9 bases remained unmatched. Germline CDR1 is LNHDA and CDR2 is SQIVND (reference sequence). CDR3 loop: CASSIGAGGGGETQYF. The DNA for the CDR3 is TGTGCCAGTAGTATAGGGGCAGGGGGCGGAGGGGAGACCCAGTACTTC.

The rearrangement uses TRBV27 and TRBJ2-5; perhaps TRBD1 as D (6 bases). V was shortened by 4 bases and J by 5 bases, with 23 bases between the two germline ends. This CDR3 region has 17 residues. Looked up from germline, CDR1 is MNHEY and CDR2 is SMNVEV (reference sequence). The CDR3 DNA sequence: TGTGCCAGCAGTTCCGCCCCCGGGACACCCTGGGGCGAGACCCAGTACTTC. This encodes CASSSAPGTPWGETQYF.

V usage is TRBV24-1 and J usage is TRBJ2-2, with 9 bases fitting TRBD2. Germline V lookup: CDR1 KGHDR, CDR2 SFDVKD. There are 14 residues in the CDR3. Trimming took 9 bases from V and 4 from J; bases not matched to a gene: 5. The CDR3 DNA sequence: TGTGCCACCCGAGCGGGGGGAAGCACCGGGGAGCTGTTTTTT. It translates to CATRAGGSTGELFF.

V gene TRBV30 combines with J gene TRBJ1-3; a weak D match, TRBD1 (6 bases). Germline V CDR1 and CDR2: GTSNPN, SVGIG (reference sequence). V gave up 4 bases and J gave up 0 bases, with 16 bases separating them. CDR3 length: 16 amino acids. DNA of the CDR3: TGTGCCTGGAACCGGGACAAGGGGTTCTCTGGAAACACCATATATTTT. Its translation: CAWNRDKGFSGNTIYF. Filled out from reference TRBV30 and TRBJ1-3, the complete variable domain reads SQTIHQWPATLVQPVGSPLSLECTVEGTSNPNLYWYRQAAGRGLQLLFYSVGIGQISSEVPQNLSASRPQDRQFILSSKKLLLSDSGFYLCAWNRDKGFSGNTIYFGEGSWLTVV.

This clone came up once. The identical CDR3 is also encoded by other nucleotide sequences in the sample. The V call is TRBV5-1, the J call TRBJ1-2; D perhaps matches TRBD1 (6 bases). This CDR3 region has 14 residues. The germline gives CDR1 SGHRS, CDR2 YFSETQ. V lost 0 bases and J lost 5, with 11 bases in between. CDR3 in DNA: TGCGCCAGCAGCTTGGGTCAGGGGCCATATGGCTACACCTTC. Translating gives CASSLGQGPYGYTF.